Included here is one T cell receptor (beta chain) sequence, with context. As originally analysed: Estimation of nucleated cell counts was performed using reference gene primer amplification. Only in-frame clones appear in the TCRdb table, and some are missing; sequencing was by immunoSEQ multiplex PCR. D and trimming were read from the DNA, whereas the V and J calls and clone size are those reported in that table. In the table there are approximately 210,000 clones, 89% of which are singletons. These data come from a study of blood T cell repertoires in COVID-19. This CDR3 is 13 amino acids long. The germline V gene has CDR1 SGHDT and CDR2 YYEEEE. Trimming took off 4 bases at V and 10 bases at J, with 14 bases between the two ends.

The source of this sequence is a woman aged 40-49 years with acute or convalescent COVID-19. This chain connects TRBV5-6 to TRBJ1-4, with a weak D call TRBD1 (5 bases). Sequencing input: peripheral blood. This CDR3 reads CASSRGAGIKLFF. The DNA of the CDR3 is TGTGCCAGCAGCCGTGGGGCTGGGATAAAACTGTTTTTT.